This TCR beta chain was obtained from a study of cytomegalovirus exposure and HLA in healthy donors. As for the study in general: Researchers found that roughly 80% of under 450 genotyped donors fell within the Caucasian-associated ancestry cluster. Study-level results: There were several of the most significant clusters that appeared linked to common viral pathogens in a later analysis. Later analysis found that TCR beta chains associated with HLA were more clonally expanded than other, equally common chains.

PCR involved 60 Vbeta and 13 Jbeta primers. Libraries were prepared by immunoSEQ multiplex PCR; TCRdb keeps only in-frame clonotypes and omits some of them. The sample holds 100,000 to 150,000 clones, around 70% seen once. Notes on this clone: The antigen is unknown.

The length of the CDR3 is 14 residues. CDR1 MDHEN and CDR2 SYDVKM come from the germline V gene. J lost 4 bases, V lost 7 bases, and 7 bases had no gene match. The sample taken for sequencing was PBMCs. The TCR originated in a man between 40 and 49 years old in good health and CMV-seropositive. This chain links TRBV28 with TRBJ2-7; 10 bases are a match to TRBD2. The CDR3 sequence is CASTPGLASYEQYF. DNA of the CDR3: TGTGCCAGCACCCCGGGACTAGCGAGTTACGAGCAGTACTTC.